These 22 T cell receptor beta chains were sequenced from one sample in a study of T cell responses to AZD1222 COVID-19 vaccine. The method was immunoSEQ multiplex PCR; TCRdb's version includes in-frame clones alone and lacks a portion of them. The data show roughly 250,000 clones, with just over 90% seen just once and around 0.58% held by the top ten. Specimen: peripheral blood, collected on day 0 of AZD1222 vaccination. The receptors shown here come from an adult in good health.

The chain couples TRBV6-4 to TRBJ1-4; D gene ambiguous. V dropped 7 bases and J dropped 5 bases, with 14 bases sitting between them. CDR1 is MRHNA and CDR2 is SNTAGT in the germline V gene. CDR3 length equals 14 residues. The CDR3 sequence is CASITRTLNEKLFF. The CDR3 DNA is TGTGCCAGCATCACCCGGACCTTAAATGAAAAACTGTTTTTT.

This sequence joins TRBV28 and TRBJ2-7; possibly TRBD2 for D (5 bases). Deletions cut 3 bases from V and 5 bases from J, with 14 bases between. There are 14 residues in the CDR3. Germline-derived CDR1 and CDR2 are MDHEN and SYDVKM. DNA of the CDR3: TGTGCCAGCAGTTTTTATGCCAGAGCGGACGAGCAGTACTTC. Residues: CASSFYARADEQYF.

This chain links TRBV7-6 with TRBJ1-2, with a tentative D call TRBD1 (6 bases). The V end was cut by 1 base, the J end by 0 bases, with 12 bases between. Germline V gives CDR1 SGHVS, CDR2 FNYEAQ. The CDR3 sequence is 16 residues long. The CDR3 protein is CASSLVAGEANYGYTF. The CDR3 DNA is TGTGCCAGCAGCTTAGTGGCAGGGGAAGCTAACTATGGCTACACCTTC.

The chain has TRBV5-6 and TRBJ1-1; D may be TRBD1 (5 bases). CDR3 length equals 14 residues. Trimming took 4 bases from V and 4 from J, leaving 14 bases between them. Germline loops: CDR1 SGHDT, CDR2 YYEEEE. CDR3 nucleotides: TGTGCCAGCAGCCCCCAGGGATTTGGCACTGAAGCTTTCTTT. Translated: CASSPQGFGTEAFF. The full variable domain, its missing parts supplied by reference TRBV5-6 and TRBJ1-1, is DAGVTQSPTHLIKTRGQQVTLRCSPKSGHDTVSWYQQALGQGPQFIFQYYEEEERQRGNFPDRFSGHQFPNYSSELNVNALLLGDSALYLCASSPQGFGTEAFFGQGTRLTVV.

The rearrangement uses TRBV28 and TRBJ1-1; 7 nucleotides agree with TRBD1. J was trimmed by 5 bases and V by 3 bases; bases with no gene match: 3. Looked up from germline, CDR1 is MDHEN and CDR2 is SYDVKM. This CDR3 has 13 residues. CDR3 protein: CASSFTGDTEAFF. As DNA, the CDR3 is TGTGCCAGCAGTTTCACAGGGGATACTGAAGCTTTCTTT.

J is TRBJ2-3 and V is TRBV12-3 or TRBV12-4, with 7 nucleotides matching TRBD1. V trimming: 6 bases; J trimming: 7 bases; junction bases outside the gene matches: 4. This CDR3 is 12 amino acids long. The CDR3, as DNA: TGTGCCAGCAGACAGGGGATAAATACGCAGTATTTT. Translated, it gives CASRQGINTQYF.

The chain employs TRBV27 and TRBJ2-2, with D possibly being TRBD2 (6 bases). V lost 8 bases and J 2 bases, leaving 18 bases between the germline ends. Per germline, CDR1 MNHEY and CDR2 SMNVEV (reference sequence). The CDR3 contains 16 residues. In nucleotides, the CDR3 is TGTGCCAGCTCCAGCCCTAGGGGACTTAACACCGGGGAGCTGTTTTTT. This gives the protein CASSSPRGLNTGELFF.

The rearrangement joins TRBV19 to TRBJ1-6; TRBD1 matches at 11 bases. The V segment lost 5 bases and the J segment 4 bases; nucleotides outside the gene matches: 10. The CDR3 is made up of 18 amino acids. Germline V gene sequence: CDR1 LNHDA, CDR2 SQIVND (reference sequence). The CDR3 region is CASSYRTGGLPYNSPLHF. The CDR3 DNA reads TGTGCCAGTAGTTACCGGACAGGGGGCCTTCCTTATAATTCACCCCTCCACTTT.

This clone was observed once. The chain joins TRBV7-9 to TRBJ2-3; no clear D gene. Trimming took 11 bases from V and 2 from J, leaving 8 bases between them. This CDR3 spans 11 amino acids. Germline V gene lookup returns CDR1 SEHNR and CDR2 FQNEAQ (reference sequence). This chain's CDR3 is CAGANTDTQYF. CDR3 nucleotides: TGTGCCGGTGCAAACACAGATACGCAGTATTTT.

This chain joins TRBV5-1 and TRBJ1-3; 9 nucleotides agree with TRBD1. Germline CDR1 reads SGHRS; CDR2 reads YFSETQ. With 0 bases clipped from V and 4 bases from J, the junction kept 5 bases outside the gene matches. This CDR3 comprises 16 residues. Here the CDR3 DNA reads TGCGCCAGCAGCTTGGCCGGACAGGGGTACGGAAACACCATATATTTT. Translation: CASSLAGQGYGNTIYF.

The J gene is TRBJ1-4, the V gene TRBV11-2; D possibly corresponds to TRBD1 (6 bases). This CDR3 spans 16 amino acids. V lost 1 base, J lost 8 bases, and 17 bases lay in between. Germline CDR1 and CDR2: SGHAT and FQNNGV. The CDR3 DNA follows: TGTGCCAGCAGCTTAGGTGGAGGGGGGAGCGGCGAAAAACTGTTTTTT. Protein product: CASSLGGGGSGEKLFF.

The chain combines TRBV12-3 or TRBV12-4 with TRBJ2-1; TRBD2 agrees at 7 bases. CDR3 length equals 13 residues. V trimming: 2 bases; J trimming: 9 bases; junction bases outside the gene matches: 4. CDR3 nucleotides: TGTGCCAGCAGTTTATGGGACTATTCTGAGCAGTTCTTC. Amino acid sequence: CASSLWDYSEQFF.

The V and J genes are TRBV19 and TRBJ1-5; tentatively, D is TRBD1 (6 bases). Trimming shortened V by 3 bases and J by 0 bases, and 12 bases separated the two germline ends. CDR1 and CDR2 (germline): LNHDA, SQIVND (reference sequence). The CDR3 totals 16 residues. DNA of the CDR3: TGTGCCAGTAGTATCACAGGGCGGCGTAGCAATCAGCCCCAGCATTTT. Translating gives CASSITGRRSNQPQHF.

The V and J genes are TRBV2 and TRBJ2-1; TRBD2 matches 10 bases. This CDR3 is 16 amino acids long. V was clipped by 6 bases and J by 1 base; unmatched bases: 6. CDR1 and CDR2 (germline): SNHLY, FYNNEI. The CDR3 coding sequence is TGTGCCAGCAGAGTTAGGACTAGCGGATCCTACAATGAGCAGTTCTTC. Protein product: CASRVRTSGSYNEQFF.

The chain employs TRBV10-3 and TRBJ1-3; D uncertain. CDR3 length equals 13 residues. V lost 4 bases to trimming and J lost 1 base, with 5 bases between them. Germline lookup yields CDR1 ENHRY and CDR2 SYGVKD. CDR3 bases: TGTGCCATCAGTGGGATATCTGGAAACACCATATATTTT. Translation gives CAISGISGNTIYF.

The V gene is TRBV20-1, the J gene TRBJ2-5; D might be TRBD2 (5 bases). CDR1 is DFQATT and CDR2 is SNEGSKA in the germline V gene (reference sequence). The germline V and J ends were trimmed by 3 bases and 4 bases, with 9 bases remaining between them. This CDR3 has 12 amino acids. CDR3 nucleotide sequence: TGCAGTGCTAGTAAAAGCGGAGAGACCCAGTACTTC. Residues: CSASKSGETQYF.

V and J are TRBV4-1 and TRBJ2-2; a possible D gene is TRBD2 (5 bases). V lost 1 base, J lost 8 bases, and 17 bases lay in between. There are 16 residues in the CDR3. Germline CDR1 reads MGHRA; CDR2 reads YSYEKL. CDR3 amino acids: CASSQVPRARGGELFF. CDR3 coding DNA: TGCGCCAGCAGCCAAGTTCCCCGGGCAAGAGGGGGGGAGCTGTTTTTT.

This sequence joins TRBV5-1 and TRBJ2-1; D is ambiguous. The V gene's germline CDR1 is SGHRS and CDR2 YFSETQ. The CDR3 has 18 residues. The V and J ends lost 3 bases and 5 bases respectively, with 24 bases between them. This CDR3 is CASSSKPIGPQNHNEQFF. The DNA for the CDR3 is TGCGCCAGCAGCTCAAAACCGATAGGGCCTCAAAACCACAATGAGCAGTTCTTC.

CDR3 nucleotides: TGTGCCAGCAGCCCAGGACAGGGCCGGTACGAGCAGTACTTC. Protein product: CASSPGQGRYEQYF. The chain recombines TRBV5-5 with TRBJ2-7; 8 bases align to TRBD1. V was pared by 4 bases and J by 4 bases, with 7 bases of the junction left unmatched. Looked up from germline, CDR1 is SGHKS and CDR2 is YYEKEE (reference sequence). This CDR3 contains 14 residues.

V and J are TRBV3-1 (or the pseudogene TRBV3-2) and TRBJ1-4, with D possibly TRBD1 on 6 matching bases. Trimming shortened V by 5 bases and J by 7 bases, and 23 bases separated the two germline ends. There are 17 residues in the CDR3. The germline V gene has CDR1 LGHDT and CDR2 YNNKEL (reference sequence). CDR3 amino acids: CASSEGGLGPNGEKLFF. The CDR3 nucleotides read TGTGCCAGCAGCGAGGGGGGGTTGGGACCAAACGGTGAAAAACTGTTTTTT.

CDR3: CASSLHHGNTGELFF. DNA for the CDR3: TGTGCCAGCAGCCTCCATCACGGCAACACCGGGGAGCTGTTTTTT. This rearrangement joins TRBV7-3 to TRBJ2-2, with D unresolved. The CDR3 has 15 residues. The germline gives CDR1 SGHTA, CDR2 FQGTGA. Trimming removed 5 bases from V and 2 bases from J, with 12 bases in between.

The chain links TRBV27 to TRBJ2-1; D is perhaps TRBD1 or TRBD2 (5 bases each). Germline V lookup: CDR1 MNHEY, CDR2 SMNVEV (reference sequence). The germline V and J ends were trimmed by 2 bases and 8 bases, with 7 bases remaining between them. The CDR3 is 12 residues long. The CDR3 protein is CASSLLGDEQFF. In nucleotides, the CDR3 is TGTGCCAGCAGTTTACTGGGGGATGAGCAGTTCTTC.